The 21 T cell receptor beta chains below come from one sample, sequenced in a study of cytomegalovirus exposure and HLA in healthy donors (dated by TCRdb to the late 2010s). The method was the immunoSEQ multiplex PCR assay. The multiplex PCR relied on a mix of 60 forward primers for TCR Vbeta segments and 13 reverse primers for TCR Jbeta segments. TCRdb retrieved this table from immuneACCESS and kept in-frame rearrangements only. Not all clones are present; in checked studies, unresolved V genes account for under half, and no reason is known for the remainder. The sample includes 95,000 to 150,000 clones, with around 79% observed a single time. Around 1.5% of the sample belongs to the ten largest clones. The sample was PBMCs. These receptors were taken from a woman under 30 in good health and CMV-seronegative.

The rearrangement joins TRBV7-3 to TRBJ1-1; D possibly corresponds to TRBD1 (5 bases). Germline V gene sequence: CDR1 SGHTA, CDR2 FQGTGA. This CDR3 is built from 14 residues. The V end lost 2 bases, the J end lost 1 base, and 8 bases lay between the germline ends. CDR3 bases: TGTGCCAGCAGCTTAGGGGGGAGGAACACTGAAGCTTTCTTT. Its translation: CASSLGGRNTEAFF.

This clone was seen once. This chain links TRBV6-1 with TRBJ2-2, with unresolved D. The CDR3 has 13 residues. V was clipped by 8 bases and J by 2 bases, with 9 bases between them. Germline V CDR1 and CDR2: MNHNS, SASEGT. The CDR3 DNA follows: TGTGCCAGCTTCCGGGTCAACACCGGGGAGCTGTTTTTT. This codes for CASFRVNTGELFF.

The V call is TRBV19, the J call TRBJ1-5; TRBD1 might be the D (6 bases). V was trimmed by 8 bases and J by 0 bases, leaving 11 bases between them. The CDR3 runs to 14 residues. The germline V gene has CDR1 LNHDA and CDR2 SQIVND (reference sequence). CDR3 coding DNA: TGTGCCAGTTCCAGACAGGTTAGCAATCAGCCCCAGCATTTT. Translated: CASSRQVSNQPQHF.

The chain has TRBV18 and TRBJ2-7, with D perhaps TRBD2 (5 bases). Looked up from germline, CDR1 is KGHSH and CDR2 is LQKENI. V dropped 3 bases and J dropped 9 bases, with 21 bases sitting between them. The CDR3 is 15 amino acids. The CDR3 region has the DNA TGTGCCAGCTCACCGGACTTCCATTCACCGACGGGGCAGTACTTC. It yields the protein CASSPDFHSPTGQYF.

This clone was found once. The chain has TRBV9 and TRBJ1-2; 7 nucleotides align to TRBD1. Looked up from germline, CDR1 is SGDLS and CDR2 is YYNGEE. This CDR3 contains 12 residues. V shed 7 bases, J shed 4 bases, and the junction held 4 bases outside the gene matches. The CDR3 is CASGGTAYGYTF. The CDR3 DNA reads TGTGCCAGCGGGGGGACAGCCTATGGCTACACCTTC. Using reference TRBV9 and TRBJ1-2 for the parts outside the CDR3, the full variable domain is DSGVTQTPKHLITATGQRVTLRCSPRSGDLSVYWYQQSLDQGLQFLIQYYNGEERAKGNILERFSAQQFPDLHSELNLSSLELGDSALYFCASGGTAYGYTFGSGTRLTVV.

This clone was detected once. V usage is TRBV5-1 and J usage is TRBJ2-4; 11 positions agree with TRBD2. Germline V gene data show CDR1 as SGHRS and CDR2 as YFSETQ. V was pared by 3 bases and J by 12 bases, with 29 bases of the junction left unmatched. The CDR3 runs 21 residues. The DNA for the CDR3 is TGCGCCAGCAGCTCCTCCCTGATCGGACCTGGACTAGCGGGTAAAATATCCAGTCAGTACTTC. The encoded protein is CASSSSLIGPGLAGKISSQYF.

A single count supports this clone. The chain combines TRBV4-1 with TRBJ1-4; the match to TRBD1 covers 10 bases. The CDR3 has 19 amino acids. The J segment lost 7 bases and the V segment lost 3 bases, leaving 17 bases of the junction unmatched. Germline loops: CDR1 MGHRA, CDR2 YSYEKL. In DNA, the CDR3 is TGCGCCAGCAGCCACGCCGCGAGGGACAGGGGATTCGGCCGTGAAAAACTGTTTTTT. Encoded protein: CASSHAARDRGFGREKLFF.

The chain recombines TRBV7-8 with TRBJ2-3, with D unresolved. The V gene lost 1 base and the J gene lost 8 bases, with 13 bases spanning the gap. Germline lookup yields CDR1 SGHVS and CDR2 FQNEAQ. The CDR3 spans 14 residues. CDR3 sequence reads: CASSLEASRSTQYF. The CDR3 DNA follows: TGTGCCAGCAGCTTAGAAGCGTCCCGTAGTACGCAGTATTTT.

J is TRBJ1-2 and V is TRBV6-4, with 7 bases lining up with TRBD1. V lost 5 bases to trimming and J lost 0 bases; unmatched junction nucleotides: 6. The germline CDR1 and CDR2 sequences are MRHNA and SNTAGT. The CDR3 consists of 15 residues. In nucleotides, the CDR3 is TGTGCCAGCAGTCGTACAGGGGACTCTAACTATGGCTACACCTTC. Translation: CASSRTGDSNYGYTF.

V and J are TRBV19 and TRBJ1-1; weak D call: TRBD1 (6 bases). The germline V gene encodes CDR1 LNHDA and CDR2 SQIVND (reference sequence). The CDR3 contains 15 residues. The ends were cut back, 5 bases at V and 1 base at J, with 14 bases in the middle. The CDR3 is CASSPGDRRNTEAFF. CDR3 nucleotides: TGTGCCAGTAGTCCGGGCGACAGGAGGAACACTGAAGCTTTCTTT. Variable domain in full (rest from reference TRBV19 and TRBJ1-1): DGGITQSPKYLFRKEGQNVTLSCEQNLNHDAMYWYRQDPGQGLRLIYYSQIVNDFQKGDIAEGYSVSREKKESFPLTVTSAQKNPTAFYLCASSPGDRRNTEAFFGQGTRLTVV.

This chain connects TRBV5-1 to TRBJ2-6; D uncertain. The CDR3 runs to 16 residues. The germline CDR1 and CDR2 sequences are SGHRS and YFSETQ. V lost 2 bases to trimming and J lost 4 bases, with 13 bases between them. CDR3 residues: CASSFPNLSGANVLTF. The CDR3 DNA reads TGCGCCAGCAGCTTCCCTAATCTGTCCGGGGCCAACGTCCTGACTTTC.

This chain connects TRBV7-9 to TRBJ1-1, with a tentative D call TRBD1 (5 bases). Germline V gives CDR1 SEHNR, CDR2 FQNEAQ (reference sequence). The V and J ends lost 5 bases and 7 bases respectively, with 14 bases between them. The CDR3 totals 13 residues. The CDR3: CASSPNRGYEAFF. The CDR3 nucleotides read TGTGCCAGCAGCCCCAATCGGGGGTATGAAGCTTTCTTT.

The chain has TRBV5-5 and TRBJ1-5, with a tentative D call TRBD1 (5 bases). The CDR3 consists of 14 residues. Per germline, CDR1 SGHKS and CDR2 YYEKEE (reference sequence). V gave up 0 bases and J gave up 9 bases, with 13 bases separating them. CDR3 region: CASSLGTPGGPQHF. The CDR3 nucleotides read TGTGCCAGCAGCTTGGGAACCCCGGGGGGGCCCCAGCATTTT. The full variable domain, its missing parts supplied by reference TRBV5-5 and TRBJ1-5, is DAGVTQSPTHLIKTRGQQVTLRCSPISGHKSVSWYQQVLGQGPQFIFQYYEKEERGRGNFPDRFSARQFPNYSSELNVNALLLGDSALYLCASSLGTPGGPQHFGDGTRLSIL.

The V and J genes are TRBV5-1 and TRBJ1-1, with TRBD1 matching over 8 bases. V dropped 1 base and J dropped 3; count of bases not matched to a gene: 2. The CDR3 has 14 residues. Germline loops: CDR1 SGHRS, CDR2 YFSETQ. The CDR3 DNA is TGCGCCAGCAGCTTGCTGACAGGGGACACTGAAGCTTTCTTT. Protein product: CASSLLTGDTEAFF.

Details on this clone: At one end, the junction sequence differs from germline, possibly due to a read error. The chain joins TRBV7-9 to TRBJ2-6; TRBD2 might be the D (5 bases). Germline V CDR1 and CDR2: SEHNR, FQNEAQ (reference sequence). The CDR3 totals 15 residues. CDR3 sequence reads: CASSSSGTGVNVLTF. CDR3 nucleotide sequence: TGTGCCAGCAGCTCCAGCGGAACTGGGGTCAACGTCCTGACTTTC. Based on the CDR3 plus reference TRBV7-9 and TRBJ2-6, the full variable domain is DTGVSQNPRHKITKRGQNVTFRCDPISEHNRLYWYRQTLGQGPEFLTYFQNEAQLEKSRLLSDRFSAERPKGSFSTLEIQRTEQGDSAMYLCASSSSGTGVNVLTFGAGSRLTVL.

The V gene is TRBV28, the J gene TRBJ1-4; no clear D gene. The length of the CDR3 is 15 residues. V lost 3 bases, J lost 8 bases, and 16 bases lay in between. Germline V gene data show CDR1 as MDHEN and CDR2 as SYDVKM. The CDR3 bases are TGTGCCAGCAGTTTTCAGGCCGGAGGGAGAGAAAAACTGTTTTTT. Residues: CASSFQAGGREKLFF.

Details on this clone: The junction departs from germline at one end; a sequencing error may be responsible. V gene TRBV5-4 combines with J gene TRBJ2-3; 8 positions agree with TRBD2. CDR3 length: 17 amino acids. The V gene's germline CDR1 is SGHNT and CDR2 YYREEE (reference sequence). The CDR3 bases are TGTGCCAGCAGTTTGGAAGCTAGCGGGCGGTACACAGATACGCAGTATTTT. Residues: CASSLEASGRYTDTQYF.

The chain combines TRBV7-2 with TRBJ1-1, with D maybe TRBD1 (6 bases). CDR3 length equals 15 residues. CDR1 SGHTA and CDR2 FQGNSA come from the germline V gene. Between the trimmed V and J ends, which lost 0 bases and 1 base, there was a span of 9 bases. CDR3 protein: CASSLAWTANTEAFF. CDR3 sequence (DNA): TGTGCCAGCAGCTTAGCGTGGACAGCGAACACTGAAGCTTTCTTT.

This chain links TRBV18 with TRBJ1-5, with 9 nucleotides matching TRBD1. Germline-derived CDR1 and CDR2 are KGHSH and LQKENI. CDR3 length: 14 residues. The ends lost 4 bases at V and 4 bases at J; junction bases unmatched: 2. The CDR3 protein is CASSQQGANQPQHF. In DNA, the CDR3 is TGTGCCAGCTCACAACAGGGGGCGAATCAGCCCCAGCATTTT.

Only a few counts were recorded for this clone. The rearrangement links TRBV6-1 to TRBJ1-2; no reliable D call. Per the germline V gene, CDR1 is MNHNS and CDR2 is SASEGT. The CDR3 has 13 residues. V was shortened by 4 bases and J by 2 bases, with 8 bases between the two germline ends. The CDR3 bases are TGTGCCAGCAGTGTCGACATAAACTATGGCTACACCTTC. This encodes CASSVDINYGYTF.

The V call is TRBV5-4, the J call TRBJ2-1, with 10 bases identical to TRBD1. V shed 3 bases, J shed 8 bases, and the junction held 11 bases outside the gene matches. From germline, CDR1 is SGHNT and CDR2 YYREEE (reference sequence). This CDR3 is built from 16 residues. The CDR3 DNA sequence: TGTGCCAGCAGCTCGGGACAGGGGCGGGTTGGGTATGAGCAGTTCTTC. This translates into CASSSGQGRVGYEQFF.